The clone carrying this T cell receptor (beta chain) was picked up many times. These data are taken from a study of T cells in Graves' hyperthyroidism and ophthalmopathy. Amplification targeted TCR beta CDR3 regions from RNA transcripts. The HTBI set primed first-round TCR CDR3 RT-PCR. TCRdb analysed the multiplex PCR reads with MiXCR anew, one entry per CDR3 protein. The table records some 620,000 distinct CDR3 sequences, under 20% of them present only once. The germline V gene has CDR1 MDHEN and CDR2 SYDVKM. V lost 11 bases, J lost 1 base, and 15 bases stayed unmatched. This CDR3 is 16 amino acids long.

Sequencing was performed on blood. The source of this sequence is a woman in her twenties or thirties with Graves' hyperthyroidism. The chain carries TRBV28 and TRBJ2-7; the match to TRBD2 covers 9 bases. In DNA, the CDR3 is TGTGCCGCACGCCCGATGCTAGCGGGAAAATCCTACGAGCAGTACTTC. Residues: CAARPMLAGKSYEQYF.